The T cell receptor (beta chain) described here comes from a study of OX40 agonist ivuxolimab in advanced cancers. Study-wide context: Administration of intravenous ivuxolimab to patients occurred every 2 weeks at 0.01 to 10 mg/kg. Of the participants, approximately 44% had some prior anti-PD-1, anti-PD-L1 or anti-CTLA-4 therapy, which was allowed. Study-wide points: Averaged across samples, CD8+ T cells carried more expanded clones than CD4+ did.

Germline V gene lookup returns CDR1 MNHEY and CDR2 SMNVEV (reference sequence). CDR3 length: 17 amino acids. Trimming at V came to 2 bases and at J to 4 bases, leaving 11 bases not matched to a gene. Here immunoSEQ multiplex PCR was the method, and the copy in TCRdb shows in-frame clones only, minus some. The repertoire has about 39,000 clones, 80% to 95% of them found once; the top ten carry 22%. Note on this clone: The antigen is undetermined.

Sequences were derived from CD4+ or CD8+ T cells sorted from blood, sampled in a trial of the OX40 agonist ivuxolimab. V is TRBV27 and J is TRBJ2-3, with 8 positions matching TRBD1. The TCR originated in an adult with an advanced solid tumor such as melanoma, head and neck, liver or kidney cancer. CDR3 DNA sequence: TGTGCCAGCAGTTTAACGTGGGCCAGGGGGCACGCAGATACGCAGTATTTT. It is translated as CASSLTWARGHADTQYF.